The rows below give T cell receptor beta chains drawn from one sample of a study of shared clonotypes between healthy human individuals. Libraries were prepared by immunoSEQ multiplex PCR; TCRdb keeps only in-frame clonotypes and omits some of them. The top ten clones hold approximately 0.067% of a sample with some 500,000 clones, about 96% of them seen once. The specimen was naive CD4+ T cells sorted from blood. These TCRs come from a woman under 40 in good health. The CDR3 runs from the conserved cysteine through the conserved F or W. Each record gives: clone size, J gene, V gene, D gene, CDR3 protein, CDR3 DNA. D genes are given only for firm matches. For some rows the clone size is stated as once, few or many, or as a class when expanded; others skip it.

>-|TRBJ2-3|TRBV27|-
CASSFRLGVDTQYF
TGTGCCAGCAGTTTCCGGCTAGGGGTAGATACGCAGTATTTT
>-|TRBJ2-1|TRBV6-5|-
CASSRGTDGANEQFF
TGTGCCAGCTCCCGCGGGACGGACGGCGCCAATGAGCAGTTCTTC
>once|TRBJ2-2|TRBV11-2|-
CASSPRDPRGAGGTGELFF
TGTGCCAGCAGCCCACGGGACCCGAGGGGTGCTGGGGGCACCGGGGAGCTGTTTTTT
>-|TRBJ2-1|TRBV7-3|TRBD2
CASSTGTSANNEQFF
TGTGCCAGCAGCACCGGGACTAGCGCTAACAATGAGCAGTTCTTC
>-|TRBJ2-5|TRBV2|TRBD1
CASSENRGETQYF
TGTGCCAGCAGCGAAAACAGGGGAGAGACCCAGTACTTC
>-|TRBJ2-6|TRBV5-1|-
CASSLAVQGVGANVLTF
TGCGCCAGCAGCTTGGCCGTACAGGGTGTCGGGGCCAACGTCCTGACTTTC
>once|TRBJ1-1|TRBV7-9|-
CASSLGGAWTEAFF
TGTGCCAGCAGCTTAGGAGGGGCGTGGACTGAAGCTTTCTTT
>-|TRBJ2-3|TRBV29-1|-
CSADREGVDTQYF
TGCAGCGCCGACAGGGAGGGTGTGGATACGCAGTATTTT
>-|TRBJ2-1|TRBV7-9|TRBD2
CASSSPRLAGKGNEQFF
TGTGCCAGCAGCTCCCCCAGACTAGCGGGAAAGGGTAATGAGCAGTTCTTC
>-|TRBJ2-3|TRBV5-8|TRBD2
CASSSRPRGGTQYF
TGTGCCAGCAGCTCTCGCCCCCGGGGGGGTACGCAGTATTTT
>-|TRBJ2-5|TRBV14|-
CASSQDGARREETQYF
TGTGCCAGCAGCCAAGATGGGGCAAGAAGGGAAGAGACCCAGTACTTC
>-|TRBJ2-2|TRBV7-9|-
CASSPGMNTGELFF
TGTGCCAGCAGCCCGGGGATGAACACCGGGGAGCTGTTTTTT
>-|TRBJ2-3|TRBV19|-
CASRKDSADTQYF
TGTGCCAGTCGAAAAGACAGTGCAGATACGCAGTATTTT
>-|TRBJ1-4|TRBV28|TRBD1
CASSSPAVTGRGEKLFF
TGTGCCAGCAGTTCTCCCGCGGTGACAGGGAGGGGTGAAAAACTGTTTTTT
>-|TRBJ2-7|TRBV23-1|TRBD2
CASSPPGTNRSYEQYF
TGCGCCAGCAGTCCTCCCGGGACTAACCGCTCCTACGAGCAGTACTTC
>-|TRBJ2-2|TRBV28|TRBD1
CASSRTGSNGELFF
TGTGCCAGCAGTCGGACAGGGAGTAACGGGGAGCTGTTTTTT
>once|TRBJ2-1|TRBV6-5|-
CASSYRAGPNNEQFF
TGTGCCAGCAGTTACCGGGCGGGACCAAACAATGAGCAGTTCTTC
>-|TRBJ2-3|TRBV18|TRBD1
CASSYGTVKDTQYF
TGTGCCAGCTCATATGGGACAGTTAAAGATACGCAGTATTTT
>-|TRBJ2-3|TRBV15|-
CATSRSWASSTDTQYF
TGTGCCACCAGCAGATCGTGGGCAAGTAGCACAGATACGCAGTATTTT
>few|TRBJ1-5|TRBV2|-
CASSLTLSNQPQHF
TGTGCCAGCAGTCTTACTCTGAGCAATCAGCCCCAGCATTTT
>-|TRBJ1-4|TRBV15|TRBD1
CATSRSGQGARPNEKLFF
TGTGCCACCAGCAGGAGCGGACAGGGGGCTCGGCCTAATGAAAAACTGTTTTTT
>-|TRBJ1-2|TRBV5-4|-
CASSTRTGDFYGYTF
TGTGCCAGCAGCACACGGACGGGAGACTTCTATGGCTACACCTTC
>-|TRBJ1-2|TRBV7-9|-
CASSLAEVHGYTF
TGTGCCAGCAGCTTAGCGGAGGTGCATGGCTACACCTTC
>-|TRBJ2-4|TRBV6-1|TRBD1
CASSQGAYIQYF
TGTGCCAGCAGCCAGGGGGCGTACATTCAGTACTTC
>-|TRBJ2-5|TRBV18|-
CASSSRSGSGTQYF
TGTGCCAGCTCATCCCGTTCAGGGTCCGGGACCCAGTACTTC
>-|TRBJ2-6|TRBV2|-
CASSVHLSGANVLTF
TGTGCCAGCAGTGTCCACCTCTCTGGGGCCAACGTCCTGACTTTC
>-|TRBJ2-2|TRBV11-3|-
CASSLHGTGELFF
TGTGCCAGCAGCCTACACGGAACCGGGGAGCTGTTTTTT
>-|TRBJ2-7|TRBV5-4|TRBD1
CASNPAGTGSYEQYF
TGTGCCAGCAACCCGGCTGGGACAGGGTCCTACGAGCAGTACTTC
>-|TRBJ1-1|TRBV5-1|-
CASSARGPGTEAFF
TGCGCCAGCAGCGCAAGGGGTCCGGGCACTGAAGCTTTCTTT
>-|TRBJ1-6|TRBV19|-
CASSTASGSPLHF
TGTGCCAGTAGTACGGCCAGCGGTTCACCCCTCCACTTT
>once|TRBJ1-1|TRBV5-1|-
CASSQTANTEAFF
TGCGCCAGCAGCCAGACAGCTAACACTGAAGCTTTCTTT
>-|TRBJ2-5|TRBV5-1|TRBD2
CASRYPGGAQYF
TGCGCCAGCAGATATCCGGGAGGGGCCCAGTACTTC
>-|TRBJ2-7|TRBV21-1|-
CASSLRGESSYEQYF
TGTGCCAGCAGCCTTCGGGGCGAGAGTAGCTACGAGCAGTACTTC
>-|TRBJ2-1|TRBV6-6|-
CASSYLSGGSYNEQFF
TGTGCCAGCAGTTACTTGTCCGGAGGCTCCTACAATGAGCAGTTCTTC
>-|TRBJ2-7|TRBV29-1|TRBD2
CSVRLQAGAGEQYF
TGCAGCGTTCGGTTACAAGCGGGAGCTGGCGAGCAGTACTTC
>-|TRBJ2-4|TRBV15|-
CATSPGGSLAKNIQYF
TGTGCCACCAGCCCGGGCGGGTCTCTAGCCAAAAACATTCAGTACTTC
>-|TRBJ2-7|TRBV9|TRBD1
CASSVGGQTFGEQYF
TGTGCCAGCAGCGTAGGGGGACAGACGTTTGGGGAGCAGTACTTC
>-|TRBJ2-1|TRBV6-5|-
CASRPKLYHNEQFF
TGTGCCAGCAGGCCGAAGCTATACCACAATGAGCAGTTCTTC
>-|TRBJ2-3|TRBV5-1|-
CASSPGGTVSDTQYF
TGCGCCAGCAGCCCTGGCGGGACAGTTTCAGATACGCAGTATTTT
>-|TRBJ1-1|TRBV4-1|-
CASSQVWNTEAFF
TGCGCCAGCAGCCAAGTTTGGAACACTGAAGCTTTCTTT
>once|TRBJ2-3|TRBV27|-
CASPARGRTDTQYF
TGTGCCAGCCCAGCCAGGGGCCGGACAGATACGCAGTATTTT
>-|TRBJ1-1|TRBV7-3|-
CASSASGNTEAFF
TGTGCCAGCAGCGCCTCGGGGAACACTGAAGCTTTCTTT
>-|TRBJ2-7|TRBV13|-
CASSRGGVLYEQYF
TGTGCCAGCAGCAGGGGGGGAGTTTTGTACGAGCAGTACTTC
>once|TRBJ1-5|TRBV28|-
CASRGGGSHQPQHF
TGTGCCAGCAGAGGCGGCGGGTCCCATCAGCCCCAGCATTTT
>-|TRBJ2-7|TRBV7-2|TRBD2
CASSSGLVSYEQYF
TGTGCCAGCAGCTCCGGACTAGTCTCCTACGAGCAGTACTTC
>once|TRBJ2-5|TRBV5-1|-
CASSHLGTREETQYF
TGCGCCAGCAGCCACCTTGGGACGCGGGAAGAGACCCAGTACTTC
>-|TRBJ1-2|TRBV28|-
CASSLVARAVLGYTF
TGTGCCAGCAGTTTAGTGGCCAGAGCCGTGTTGGGCTACACCTTC
>-|TRBJ2-1|TRBV6-4|-
CASSDLLAGSSYNEQFF
TGTGCCAGCAGTGACTTGCTTGCGGGATCAAGTTACAATGAGCAGTTCTTC
>-|TRBJ1-6|TRBV30|-
CAWSKDGELRPLHF
TGTGCCTGGAGTAAGGACGGGGAATTAAGGCCCCTCCACTTT
>-|TRBJ2-7|TRBV6-5|TRBD1
CASSYSKYSGGWEQYF
TGTGCCAGCAGTTACTCGAAGTATTCAGGGGGCTGGGAGCAGTACTTC
>-|TRBJ2-7|TRBV21-1|-
CASSKVDGYHYEQYF
TGTGCCAGCAGCAAAGTAGACGGCTACCACTACGAGCAGTACTTC
>-|TRBJ2-2|TRBV11-3|TRBD1
CASSLGPGQGNTGELFF
TGTGCCAGCAGCTTAGGGCCGGGACAGGGGAACACCGGGGAGCTGTTTTTT